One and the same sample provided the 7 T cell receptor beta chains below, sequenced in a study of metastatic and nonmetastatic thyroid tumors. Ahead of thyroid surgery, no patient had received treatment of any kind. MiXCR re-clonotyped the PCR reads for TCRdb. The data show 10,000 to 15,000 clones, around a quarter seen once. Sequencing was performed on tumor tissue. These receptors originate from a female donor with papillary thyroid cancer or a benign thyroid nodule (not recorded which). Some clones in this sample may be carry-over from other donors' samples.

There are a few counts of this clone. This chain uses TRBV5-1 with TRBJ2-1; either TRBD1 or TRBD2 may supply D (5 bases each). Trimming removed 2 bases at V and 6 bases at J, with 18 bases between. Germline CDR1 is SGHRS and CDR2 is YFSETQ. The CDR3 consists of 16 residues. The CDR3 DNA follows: TGCGCCAGCAGCTTAGAACAGGTAGCGCGATCCAATGAGCAGTTCTTC. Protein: CASSLEQVARSNEQFF.

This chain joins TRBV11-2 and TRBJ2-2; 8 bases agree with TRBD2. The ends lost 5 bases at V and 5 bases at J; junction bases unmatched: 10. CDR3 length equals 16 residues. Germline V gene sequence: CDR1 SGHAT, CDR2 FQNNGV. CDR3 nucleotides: TGTGCCAGCAGCCCCGCGGGACTAGGAGGGACCGGGGAGCTGTTTTTT. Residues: CASSPAGLGGTGELFF. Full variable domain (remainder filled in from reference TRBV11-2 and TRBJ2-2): EAGVAQSPRYKIIEKRQSVAFWCNPISGHATLYWYQQILGQGPKLLIQFQNNGVVDDSQLPKDRFSAERLKGVDSTLKIQPAKLEDSAVYLCASSPAGLGGTGELFFGEGSRLTVL.

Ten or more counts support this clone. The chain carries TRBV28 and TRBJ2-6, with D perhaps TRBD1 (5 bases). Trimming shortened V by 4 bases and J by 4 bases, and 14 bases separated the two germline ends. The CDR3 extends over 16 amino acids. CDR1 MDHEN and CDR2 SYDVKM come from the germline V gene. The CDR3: CASSSLRVSGANVLTF. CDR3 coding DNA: TGTGCCAGCAGTTCCCTCAGGGTTTCGGGGGCCAACGTCCTGACTTTC.

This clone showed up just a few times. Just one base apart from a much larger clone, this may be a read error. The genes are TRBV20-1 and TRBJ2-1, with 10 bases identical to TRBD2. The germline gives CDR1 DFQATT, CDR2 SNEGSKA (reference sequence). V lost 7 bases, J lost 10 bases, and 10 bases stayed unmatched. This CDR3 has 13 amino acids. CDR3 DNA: TGCAGTGGGAAGCGGGGGGGCCTGGGAGAGCAGTTCTTC. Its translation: CSGKRGGLGEQFF.

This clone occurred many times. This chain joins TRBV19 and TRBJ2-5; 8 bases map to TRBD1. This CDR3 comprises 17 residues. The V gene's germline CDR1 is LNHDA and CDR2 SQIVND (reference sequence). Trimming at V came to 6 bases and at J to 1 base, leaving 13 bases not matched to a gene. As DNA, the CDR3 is TGTGCCAGTAGCCAACAACCCCGGACAGGGACCCAAGAGACCCAGTACTTC. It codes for CASSQQPRTGTQETQYF.

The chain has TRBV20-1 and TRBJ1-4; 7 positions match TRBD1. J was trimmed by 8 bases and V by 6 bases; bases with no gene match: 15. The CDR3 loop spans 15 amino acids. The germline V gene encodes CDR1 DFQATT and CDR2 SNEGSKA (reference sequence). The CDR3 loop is CSAPPEEGAREKLFF. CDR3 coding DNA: TGCAGTGCCCCACCCGAGGAGGGGGCAAGGGAAAAACTGTTTTTT.

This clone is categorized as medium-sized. The CDR3 DNA reads TGTGCCAGCAGTTCCCCCGGGGACAGGACCGACTACGAGCAGTACTTC. It specifies CASSSPGDRTDYEQYF. The V call is TRBV28, the J call TRBJ2-7, with TRBD1 identical over 8 bases. Trimming cost V 4 bases and J 3 bases; bases outside gene matches: 11. CDR1 is MDHEN, CDR2 SYDVKM, per germline. The CDR3 totals 16 residues.